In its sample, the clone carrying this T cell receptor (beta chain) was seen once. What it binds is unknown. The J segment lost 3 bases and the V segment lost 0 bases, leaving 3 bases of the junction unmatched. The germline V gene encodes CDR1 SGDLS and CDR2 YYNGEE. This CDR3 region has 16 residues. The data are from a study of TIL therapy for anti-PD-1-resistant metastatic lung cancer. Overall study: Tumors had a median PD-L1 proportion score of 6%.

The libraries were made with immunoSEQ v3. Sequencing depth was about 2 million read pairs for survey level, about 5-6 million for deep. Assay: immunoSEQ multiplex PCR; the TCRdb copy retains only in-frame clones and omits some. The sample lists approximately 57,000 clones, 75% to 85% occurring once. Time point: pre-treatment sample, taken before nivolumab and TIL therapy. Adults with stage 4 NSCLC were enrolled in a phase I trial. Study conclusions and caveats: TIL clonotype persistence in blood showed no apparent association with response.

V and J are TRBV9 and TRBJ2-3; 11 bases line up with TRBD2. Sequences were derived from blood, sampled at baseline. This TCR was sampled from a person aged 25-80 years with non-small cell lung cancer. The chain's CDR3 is CASSVVAGGTTDTQYF. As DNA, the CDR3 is TGTGCCAGCAGCGTAGTAGCGGGGGGGACGACAGATACGCAGTATTTT.